The entry below gives a single TCR beta chain sequence along with its context. Its specificity is unknown. These data come from a study of CXCR3-negative and CXCR3-positive naive CD8 T cells. Points from the study as a whole: Naive subsets displayed similar surface CD5, and TCR strength was inferred from TRB CDR3 properties.

Germline assignment: CDR1 SGHVS and CDR2 FNYEAQ. The CDR3 sequence is 13 residues long. Naive CD8+ T cells showed a CD45RO-CCR7+CD27+CD95- phenotype. All TRB cDNA libraries came from 5' RACE performed with UMI labels. TCRdb re-called the 5' RACE reads, yielding one record per CDR3 amino acid sequence without DNA. The sample holds over 100,000 distinct CDR3 sequences. The chain links TRBV7-6 to TRBJ2-3; TCRdb names TRBD1, which stays unverified in the absence of DNA. This TCR was recovered from a human donor in good health. Some clones in this sample may be carry-over from other donors' samples. Sequenced input: naive CXCR3- CD8+ T cells from blood. The subset denotes: CD45RO-CCR7+CD27+CD95- naive CD8+ T cells lacking CXCR3 (TNR3-). The CDR3 sequence: CASSTGETDTHYF.